Sequencing of this T cell receptor beta chain was carried out in a study of blood T cell repertoires in COVID-19. Data came from immunoSEQ multiplex PCR; TCRdb stores just in-frame clones and leaves some out. Of more than 200,000 clones listed, roughly 80% are singletons. Per germline, CDR1 SEHNR and CDR2 FQNEAQ (reference sequence). The CDR3 has 14 residues. J was trimmed by 7 bases and V by 0 bases; bases with no gene match: 4. Only one count was recorded for this clone. This TCR was sampled from a woman of 80 years or more with acute or convalescent COVID-19. The chain employs TRBV7-9 and TRBJ1-2; 8 bases match TRBD1. The specimen sequenced was peripheral blood. The CDR3 protein is CASSLADRAGGYTF. DNA for the CDR3: TGTGCCAGCAGCTTAGCGGACAGGGCAGGTGGCTACACCTTC.